The entry below gives a single TCR beta chain sequence along with its context. These data belong to a study of blood T cell repertoires in COVID-19. Study at large: From the United States, Italy and Spain came samples of acute and convalescent COVID-19. T cells, B-cell-depleted T cells, or PBMCs supplied cDNA or gDNA.

V shed 3 bases and J 6 bases; nucleotides not matched to a gene: 6. CDR3 length: 16 amino acids. Germline V gives CDR1 MGHDK, CDR2 SYGVNS. Original analysis: Amplification from reference gene primers served as the basis for estimated nucleated cell counts. Here immunoSEQ multiplex PCR was the method, and the copy in TCRdb shows in-frame clones only, minus some. The DNA was the basis for D and trimming; V, J and clone size are from that table. The table has roughly 190,000 clones, more than 85% seen once; the top ten hold around 6.5%. The sequence was collected from a woman of 80 years or more in a cohort sampled during active or convalescent COVID-19. Input material: peripheral blood. V gene TRBV25-1 combines with J gene TRBJ2-2, with 11 bases identical to TRBD1. The CDR3 coding sequence is TGTGCCAGCAGTGAGCCCGGGACAGGGGGAGCCGGGGAGCTGTTTTTT. It is translated as CASSEPGTGGAGELFF.